This T cell receptor beta chain was recorded in a study of blood T cell repertoires in COVID-19. For the study at large: PBMCs, B-cell-depleted T cells, or T cells provided the cDNA or gDNA that made up the material.

The CDR3 runs to 12 residues. Trimming removed 6 bases from V and 9 bases from J, with 14 bases in between. In the source study's methods: Reference gene primer amplification gave estimated nucleated cell counts. This table comes from immunoSEQ multiplex PCR, and its TCRdb copy is limited to in-frame clones, with some not included. The DNA was the basis for D and trimming; V, J and clone size are from that table. The data contain approximately 340,000 clones, approximately 82% of them singletons. The receptor was isolated from a man aged 25 to 45 with active or convalescent COVID-19. The J gene is TRBJ1-1, the V gene TRBV12-3 or TRBV12-4, with D possibly matching TRBD1 (5 bases). The sample comprised peripheral blood. The CDR3 spells CASSPGNRKAFF. The DNA of the CDR3 is TGTGCCAGCAGCCCCGGCAACAGGAAAGCTTTCTTT.